The 29 T cell receptor beta chains below all came from one sample that was sequenced in a study of tumor and adjacent non-tumor tissue in lung cancer. No cell sorting was done before RNA was extracted from the tissue. TCRbeta libraries were built with three rounds of nested PCR, modified from ARM-PCR. TCRdb reprocessed the multiplex PCR reads with MiXCR, giving one entry per CDR3 protein. The data show under 95,000 distinct CDR3 sequences, with about 70% seen just once and about a sixth held by the top ten. What was sequenced was lung tumor tissue. The origin of the receptors is a man aged 60 to 75 with non-small cell lung cancer.

This chain connects TRBV29-1 to TRBJ1-1; tentatively, D is TRBD1 (5 bases). Per the germline V gene, CDR1 is SQVTM and CDR2 is ANQGSEA. The CDR3 loop spans 11 amino acids. V was shortened by 4 bases and J by 11 bases, with 14 bases between the two germline ends. The DNA of the CDR3 is TGCAGCGTTGGAGGTGAACAGGTTGCTTTCTTT. Translation: CSVGGEQVAFF. The full variable domain, rest sourced from reference TRBV29-1 and TRBJ1-1, is SAVISQKPSRDICQRGTSLTIQCQVDSQVTMMFWYRQQPGQSLTLIATANQGSEATYESGFVIDKFPISRPNLTFSTLTVSNMSPEDSSIYLCSVGGEQVAFFGQGTRLTVV.

The chain employs TRBV30 and TRBJ2-5, with 11 bases fitting TRBD1. The length of the CDR3 is 16 residues. Trimming cost V 2 bases and J 4 bases; bases outside gene matches: 9. Looked up from germline, CDR1 is GTSNPN and CDR2 is SVGIG (reference sequence). The CDR3 nucleotides are TGTGCCTGGAGTATCGGACAGGGGGCGAGTAGAGAGACCCAGTACTTC. Protein sequence: CAWSIGQGASRETQYF.

V is TRBV20-1 and J is TRBJ2-2, with D possibly TRBD2 on 7 matching bases. CDR3 length: 15 amino acids. V was trimmed by 6 bases and J by 6 bases, leaving 20 bases between them. Germline V gives CDR1 DFQATT, CDR2 SNEGSKA (reference sequence). As DNA, the CDR3 is TGCAGTGCCACCCTTTCCGGGGGGCGGGCCGGGGAGCTGTTTTTT. It is translated as CSATLSGGRAGELFF.

This clonotype has only one observation. This chain uses TRBV29-1 with TRBJ1-2, with D tentatively TRBD1 (5 bases). V was shortened by 7 bases and J by 6 bases, with 15 bases between the two germline ends. This CDR3 spans 12 amino acids. Germline CDR1 is SQVTM and CDR2 is ANQGSEA. CDR3 nucleotide sequence: TGCAGCGCTAGTGACAGCGGCAATGGCTACACCTTC. Protein sequence: CSASDSGNGYTF.

In this sample, this clonotype turned up a few times. This may be a read error, as it is one base from a much larger clone. The chain employs TRBV5-4 and TRBJ2-1; 12 nucleotides agree with TRBD2. This CDR3 contains 14 residues. Germline V gene data show CDR1 as SGHNT and CDR2 as YYREEE (reference sequence). CDR3 loop: CVSGTSGRSDEQFF. In DNA form, the CDR3 reads TGTGTCAGCGGAACTAGCGGGAGGTCAGATGAGCAGTTCTTC.

Worth noting for this clonotype: An end of the junction does not agree with germline; a read error may underlie this. CDR3 nucleotide sequence: TGTGCAAGCAGCTTGGAGGCATGGGCAAACACCGGGGAGCTGTTTTTT. Amino acids: CASSLEAWANTGELFF. This chain links TRBV5-4 with TRBJ2-2, with D maybe TRBD2 (5 bases). Germline CDR1 and CDR2: SGHNT and YYREEE (reference sequence). The CDR3 sequence is 16 residues long.

A remark on this clonotype: One end of the junction varies from germline; a read error may be responsible. This chain joins TRBV6-5 and TRBJ2-1; D may correspond to TRBD1 or TRBD2 (6 bases each). In germline, CDR1 is MNHEY, CDR2 SVGAGI. The CDR3 loop spans 12 amino acids. CDR3 nucleotide sequence: TGCGCCAGCAGTTACGTGGGGGGCAGCCACTTCTTC. Amino acid sequence: CASSYVGGSHFF.

The chain has TRBV11-3 and TRBJ2-2; no clear D gene. CDR3 length: 13 residues. CDR1 and CDR2 from the germline V gene are SGHNT and YENEEA. V lost 3 bases and J 3 bases, leaving 5 bases between the germline ends. CDR3 amino acids: CASSFLDTGELFF. The DNA of the CDR3 is TGTGCCAGCAGCTTCCTGGACACCGGGGAGCTGTTTTTT.

As for this clonotype: Possible read error: a much larger clone is one base away. The rearrangement uses TRBV7-2 and TRBJ2-1, with TRBD2 matching over 9 bases. Germline assignment: CDR1 SGHTA and CDR2 FQGNSA. The CDR3 spans 17 residues. V lost 5 bases and J lost 4; bases outside the gene matches: 12. CDR3 DNA: TGTGCCAGCAGCACACTGGGACTAGCAAACAGATACAATGAGCAGTTCTTC. It specifies CASSTLGLANRYNEQFF.

This clonotype appeared a single time. One junction end disagrees with the germline gene, perhaps due to a read error. J is TRBJ2-2 and V is TRBV11-3; D is uncertain. CDR3 length: 14 amino acids. CDR1 SGHNT and CDR2 YENEEA come from the germline V gene. This CDR3 is CTSSLGFGTGELFF. The CDR3 nucleotides read TGTACCAGCAGCTTAGGTTTTGGGACCGGGGAGCTGTTTTTT.

This clonotype was recorded at least ten times. The gene calls are TRBV12-3 or TRBV12-4 and TRBJ1-5; D uncertain. Between the trimmed V and J ends, which lost 5 bases and 5 bases, there was a span of 16 bases. This CDR3 spans 15 amino acids. This chain's CDR3 is CASSPSGTRDQPQHF. CDR3 sequence (DNA): TGTGCCAGCAGTCCCTCGGGTACCCGCGATCAGCCCCAGCATTTT.

This clonotype was observed a few times. The genes are TRBV11-2 and TRBJ1-3; D unresolved. CDR1 and CDR2 (germline): SGHAT, FQNNGV. The V end was cut by 2 bases, the J end by 4 bases, with 3 bases between. This CDR3 comprises 12 residues. Here the CDR3 reads CASSLMGNTIYF. In DNA form, the CDR3 reads TGTGCCAGCAGCTTAATGGGAAACACCATATATTTT. Full variable domain (rest looked up from reference TRBV11-2 and TRBJ1-3): EAGVAQSPRYKIIEKRQSVAFWCNPISGHATLYWYQQILGQGPKLLIQFQNNGVVDDSQLPKDRFSAERLKGVDSTLKIQPAKLEDSAVYLCASSLMGNTIYFGEGSWLTVV.

On this clonotype: This may stem from a read error, because a much larger clone lies one nucleotide away. The genes are TRBV5-1 and TRBJ2-1, with 8 positions matching TRBD1. V shed 7 bases, J shed 15 bases, and the junction held 15 bases outside the gene matches. Per the germline V gene, CDR1 is SGHRS and CDR2 is YFSETQ. The CDR3 totals 13 residues. The chain's CDR3 is CASGLHRQGYLFF. The CDR3 DNA reads as TGCGCCAGCGGCCTCCACCGACAGGGGTATCTGTTCTTC.

A note on this clonotype: A read error may produce the germline difference seen at one junction end. This rearrangement joins TRBV7-9 to TRBJ2-1, with 7 bases matching TRBD2. The germline CDR1 and CDR2 sequences are SEHNR and FQNEAQ (reference sequence). The CDR3 extends over 15 amino acids. CDR3 nucleotide sequence: TGTGCCACCAGCTTAGTTGCGGGAGTATACAATGGGCAGTTCTTC. It translates to CATSLVAGVYNGQFF.

This chain connects TRBV5-6 to TRBJ1-6; D not certain. Trimming removed 2 bases from V and 4 bases from J, with 7 bases in between. The V gene's germline CDR1 is SGHDT and CDR2 YYEEEE. The CDR3 is 14 residues long. The CDR3 region is CASSLIDYNSPLHF. In DNA form, the CDR3 reads TGTGCCAGCAGCTTAATAGATTATAATTCACCCCTCCACTTT.

Comments on this clonotype: A clone one base away is much larger, so this may be a read error. The V call is TRBV5-1, the J call TRBJ2-1; D gene unclear. Trimming took off 2 bases at V and 8 bases at J, with 14 bases between the two ends. Germline CDR1 reads SGHRS; CDR2 reads YFSETQ. CDR3 length equals 14 residues. CDR3 sequence reads: CASSFLTVRDEQFF. The CDR3 DNA is TGCGCCAGCAGCTTCCTAACGGTAAGGGATGAGCAGTTCTTC.

A note on this clonotype: The conserved phenylalanine or tryptophan is not found at the CDR3 terminus, so this likely reflects a read error. The limits of the CDR3 on the DNA are not certain, so only TCRdb's listed CDR3 is given. V gene TRBV21-1 combines with J gene TRBJ2-5; the D call in the table, TRBD1, was not verified against the DNA. TRBV21-1 is annotated as a pseudogene. The CDR3 is 15 amino acids in total, end residues counted. The CDR3 here is CASSTTGGDRETQYL.

This clonotype was recorded once. An end of the junction does not agree with germline; a read error may underlie this. The chain uses TRBV20-1 and TRBJ2-1, with no clear D. Germline CDR1 is DFQATT and CDR2 is SNEGSKA (reference sequence). This CDR3 region has 11 residues. The CDR3 sequence is CSARVGIEQFF. The CDR3 nucleotides read TGCAGTGCTAGAGTGGGGATAGAGCAGTTCTTT.

Comment on this clonotype: The CDR3 carries no conserved terminal phenylalanine or tryptophan, so it likely arises from a read error. The V call is TRBV5-5, the J call TRBJ2-3; D gene uncertain. Germline loops: CDR1 SGHKS, CDR2 YYEKEE (reference sequence). The CDR3 is 14 residues long. In DNA form, the CDR3 reads TGTGCCAGCATCTTGTTACCGCCGAGAGATACGCAGTATTTA. Encoded protein: CASILLPPRDTQYL.

Concerning this clonotype itself: One end of the junction does not line up with germline, which may come from a read error. The V call is TRBV5-6, the J call TRBJ2-1; tentatively, D is TRBD1 (6 bases). This CDR3 comprises 14 residues. CDR1 and CDR2 from the germline V gene are SGHDT and YYEEEE. CDR3: CASSVTGHDNEQFF. The DNA of the CDR3 is TGTGCTAGCAGCGTGACAGGCCACGACAATGAACAGTTCTTC.

The CDR3 sequence is CASSLGLASSYEQYF. The CDR3 nucleotides are TGTGCCAGCAGCTTGGGACTAGCGAGCTCCTACGAGCAGTACTTC. This chain uses TRBV11-2 with TRBJ2-7, with TRBD2 matching over 10 bases. The CDR3 loop spans 15 amino acids. CDR1 and CDR2 from the germline V gene are SGHAT and FQNNGV. Germline trimming cut 3 bases from V and 0 bases from J; bases unmatched to any gene: 2.

The V call is TRBV6-5, the J call TRBJ2-7; D assignment may be TRBD1 or TRBD2 (5 bases each). Trimming took 10 bases from V and 0 from J, leaving 13 bases between them. CDR3 length: 13 residues. In germline, CDR1 is MNHEY, CDR2 SVGAGI. The CDR3 loop reads CAIRVGDSYEQYF. In DNA, the CDR3 is TGTGCCATCAGGGTGGGAGACTCCTACGAGCAGTACTTC.

Worth noting for this clonotype: The CDR3 end shows no conserved phenylalanine or tryptophan, and so a read error is likely. The chain's CDR3 is CASSQVSGVDYGYTS. CDR3 coding DNA: TGTGCCAGCAGCCAAGTGTCGGGGGTGGACTATGGCTACACCTCC. V and J are TRBV4-2 and TRBJ1-2, with a tentative D call TRBD1 (5 bases). Germline V gives CDR1 LGHNA, CDR2 YNFKEQ. V dropped 1 base and J dropped 3 bases, with 12 bases sitting between them. The CDR3 length is 15 residues.

A few counts support this clonotype. A much larger clone sits a single nucleotide away, making a read error possible. The chain has TRBV5-1 and TRBJ2-1; D not certain. The germline V gene has CDR1 SGHRS and CDR2 YFSETQ. This CDR3 has 14 amino acids. The DNA of the CDR3 is TGCGCCAGCAGTAAGGAGAGCTCCTACAATAAGCAGTTCTTC. Its translation: CASSKESSYNKQFF.

This clonotype has only a few counts. This may be a read error, as it is one base from a much larger clone. The rearrangement joins TRBV12-3 or TRBV12-4 to TRBJ2-1, with a tentative D call TRBD2 (5 bases). This CDR3 is 16 amino acids long. This CDR3 is CASSLPSQRLRYERFF. CDR3 DNA: TGTGCCAGCAGTCTCCCCTCCCAGCGGTTGAGGTATGAGCGGTTCTTC.

In nucleotides, the CDR3 is TGTCTCAGCAAATGGACTAGCGAAGAGACCCAGTACTTC. Protein sequence: CLSKWTSEETQYF. V is TRBV11-3 and J is TRBJ2-5; 9 bases fit TRBD2. The CDR3 sequence is 13 residues long. Germline assignment: CDR1 SGHNT and CDR2 YENEEA.

Note on this clonotype: One end of the junction is discordant with germline, which a read error may explain. The rearrangement uses TRBV6-6 and TRBJ1-1, with D perhaps matching TRBD1 (5 bases). The CDR3 totals 15 residues. The V gene's germline CDR1 is MNHNY and CDR2 SVGAGI (reference sequence). The CDR3 protein is CAGSYPRGQKTEAFF. CDR3 DNA: TGTGCCGGCAGTTACCCAAGGGGTCAGAAGACTGAAGCTTTCTTT.

J is TRBJ1-1 and V is TRBV30; tentatively, D is TRBD1 (5 bases). CDR1 is GTSNPN and CDR2 is SVGIG in the germline V gene (reference sequence). V lost 8 bases and J 0 bases, leaving 7 bases between the germline ends. The CDR3 contains 11 residues. CDR3 sequence reads: CAGAMNTEAFF. CDR3 DNA sequence: TGTGCCGGGGCGATGAACACTGAAGCTTTCTTT.

On this clonotype: A much larger clone sits a single nucleotide away, making a read error possible. The CDR3 nucleotides are TGCAGTGCTAGAGTCCCGGGGGCTGACACAGATACGCAGTATTTT. Its protein product is CSARVPGADTDTQYF. The chain carries TRBV20-1 and TRBJ2-3; D possibly matches TRBD1 or TRBD2 (6 bases each). The CDR3 runs to 15 residues. Germline loops: CDR1 DFQATT, CDR2 SNEGSKA (reference sequence). V lost 1 base to trimming and J lost 2 bases, with 13 bases between them.